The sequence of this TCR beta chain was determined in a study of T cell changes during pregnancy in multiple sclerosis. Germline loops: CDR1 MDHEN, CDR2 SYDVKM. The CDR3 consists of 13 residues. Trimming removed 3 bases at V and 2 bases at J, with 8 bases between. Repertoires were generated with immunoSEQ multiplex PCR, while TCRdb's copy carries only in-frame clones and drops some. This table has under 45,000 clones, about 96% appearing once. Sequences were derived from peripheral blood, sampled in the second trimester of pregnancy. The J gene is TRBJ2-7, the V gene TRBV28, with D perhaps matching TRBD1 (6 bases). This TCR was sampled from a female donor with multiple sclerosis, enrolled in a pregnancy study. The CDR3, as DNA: TGTGCCAGCAGTTTCACAGGGACCTACGAGCAGTACTTC. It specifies CASSFTGTYEQYF.